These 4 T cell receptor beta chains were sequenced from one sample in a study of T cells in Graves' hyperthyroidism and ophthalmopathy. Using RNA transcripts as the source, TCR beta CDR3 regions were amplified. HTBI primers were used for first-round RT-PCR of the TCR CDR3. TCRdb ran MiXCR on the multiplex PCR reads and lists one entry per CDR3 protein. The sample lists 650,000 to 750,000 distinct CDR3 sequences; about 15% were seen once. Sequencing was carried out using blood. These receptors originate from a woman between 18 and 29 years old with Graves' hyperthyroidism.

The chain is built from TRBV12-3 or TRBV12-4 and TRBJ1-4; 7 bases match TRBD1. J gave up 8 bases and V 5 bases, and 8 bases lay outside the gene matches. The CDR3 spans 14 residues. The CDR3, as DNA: TGTGCCAGCAGTCCTGACAGGGAAAGGGAAAAACTGTTTTTT. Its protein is CASSPDREREKLFF.

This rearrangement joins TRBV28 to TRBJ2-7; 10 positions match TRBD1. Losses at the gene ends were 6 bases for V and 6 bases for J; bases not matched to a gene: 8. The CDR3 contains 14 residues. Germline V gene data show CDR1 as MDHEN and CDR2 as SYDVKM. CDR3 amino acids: CASSLGQGVSEQYF. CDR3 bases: TGTGCCAGCAGCTTAGGACAGGGGGTCTCCGAGCAGTACTTC.

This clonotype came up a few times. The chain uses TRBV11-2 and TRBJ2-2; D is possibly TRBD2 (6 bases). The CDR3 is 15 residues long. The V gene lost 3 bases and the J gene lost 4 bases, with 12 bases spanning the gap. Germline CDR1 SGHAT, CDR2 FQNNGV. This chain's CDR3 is CASSFGRGLTGELFF. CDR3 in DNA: TGTGCCAGCAGCTTCGGGCGGGGTCTCACCGGGGAGCTGTTTTTT.

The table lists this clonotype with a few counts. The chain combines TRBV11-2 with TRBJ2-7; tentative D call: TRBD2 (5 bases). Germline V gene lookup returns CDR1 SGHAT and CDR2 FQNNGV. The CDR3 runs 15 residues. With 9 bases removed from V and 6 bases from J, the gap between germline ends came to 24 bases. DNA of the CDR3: TGTGCCAGTAGTCAAACGGGGAGAGAGACCTTCGAGCAGTACTTC. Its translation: CASSQTGRETFEQYF.